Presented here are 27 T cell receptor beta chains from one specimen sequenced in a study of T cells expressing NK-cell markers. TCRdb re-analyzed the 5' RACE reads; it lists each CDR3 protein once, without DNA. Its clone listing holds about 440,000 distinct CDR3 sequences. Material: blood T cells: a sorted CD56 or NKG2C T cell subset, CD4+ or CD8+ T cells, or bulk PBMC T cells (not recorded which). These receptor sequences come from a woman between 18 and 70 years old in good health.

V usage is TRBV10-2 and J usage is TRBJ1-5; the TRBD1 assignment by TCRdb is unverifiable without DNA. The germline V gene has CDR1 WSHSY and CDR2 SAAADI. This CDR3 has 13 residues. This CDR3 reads CANQGGRNQPQHF.

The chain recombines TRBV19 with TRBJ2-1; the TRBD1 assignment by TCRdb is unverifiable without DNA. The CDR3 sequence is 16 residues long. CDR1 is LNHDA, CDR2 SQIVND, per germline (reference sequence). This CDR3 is CASSNRGGTSYNEQFF.

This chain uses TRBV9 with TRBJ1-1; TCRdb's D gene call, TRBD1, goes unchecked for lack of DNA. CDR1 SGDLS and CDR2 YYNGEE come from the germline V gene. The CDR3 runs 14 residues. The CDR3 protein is CASSGGGRNTEAFF.

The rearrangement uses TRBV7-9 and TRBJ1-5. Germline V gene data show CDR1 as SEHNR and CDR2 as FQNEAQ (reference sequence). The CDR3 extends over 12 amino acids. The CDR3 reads CASSQKSGPQHF.

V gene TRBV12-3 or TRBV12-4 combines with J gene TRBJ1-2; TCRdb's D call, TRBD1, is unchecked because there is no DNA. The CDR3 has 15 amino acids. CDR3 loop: CASSLGSFPLYGYTF.

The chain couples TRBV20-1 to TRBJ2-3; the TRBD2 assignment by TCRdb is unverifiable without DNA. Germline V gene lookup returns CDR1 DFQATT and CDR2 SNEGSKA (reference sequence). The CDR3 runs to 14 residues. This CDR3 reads CSANPYQEVDTQYF.

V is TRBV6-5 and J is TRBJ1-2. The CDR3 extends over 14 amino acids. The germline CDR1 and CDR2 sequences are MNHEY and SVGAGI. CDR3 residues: CASIRSGPLHGYTF.

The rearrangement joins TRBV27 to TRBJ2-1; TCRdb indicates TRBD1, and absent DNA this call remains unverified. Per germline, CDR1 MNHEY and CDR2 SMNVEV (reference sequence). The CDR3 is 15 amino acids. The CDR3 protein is CASSLRGRESNEQFF.

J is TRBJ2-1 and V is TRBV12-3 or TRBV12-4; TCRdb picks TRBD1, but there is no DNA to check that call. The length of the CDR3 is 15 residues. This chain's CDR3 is CASSFRGGSYNEQFF.

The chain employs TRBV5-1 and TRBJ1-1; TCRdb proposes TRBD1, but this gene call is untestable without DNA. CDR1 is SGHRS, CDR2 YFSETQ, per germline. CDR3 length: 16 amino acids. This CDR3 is CASRLGGTGANTEAFF.

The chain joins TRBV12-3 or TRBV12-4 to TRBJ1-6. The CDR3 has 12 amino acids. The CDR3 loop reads CASAVFNSPLHF.

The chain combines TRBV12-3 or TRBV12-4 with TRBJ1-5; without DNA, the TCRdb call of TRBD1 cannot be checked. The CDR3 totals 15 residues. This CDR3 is CASSPGGISNQRQHF.

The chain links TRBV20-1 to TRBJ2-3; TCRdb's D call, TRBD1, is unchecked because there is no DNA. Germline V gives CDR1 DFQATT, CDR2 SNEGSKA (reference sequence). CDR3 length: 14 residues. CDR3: CSAPDLFSTDTQYF.

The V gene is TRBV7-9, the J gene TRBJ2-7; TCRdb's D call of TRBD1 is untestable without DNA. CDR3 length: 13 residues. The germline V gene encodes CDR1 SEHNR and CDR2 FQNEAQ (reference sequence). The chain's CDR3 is CASSFDRAYEQYF.

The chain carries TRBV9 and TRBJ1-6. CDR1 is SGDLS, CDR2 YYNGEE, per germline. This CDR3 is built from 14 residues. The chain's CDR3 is CASSATTQNSPLHF.

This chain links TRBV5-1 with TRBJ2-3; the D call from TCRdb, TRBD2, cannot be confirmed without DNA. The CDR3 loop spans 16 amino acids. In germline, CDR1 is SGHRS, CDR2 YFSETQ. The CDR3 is CASSLGEGGSLDTQYF.

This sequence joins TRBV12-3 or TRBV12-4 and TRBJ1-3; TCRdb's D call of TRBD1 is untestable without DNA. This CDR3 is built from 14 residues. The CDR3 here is CASSLTGTGNTIYF.

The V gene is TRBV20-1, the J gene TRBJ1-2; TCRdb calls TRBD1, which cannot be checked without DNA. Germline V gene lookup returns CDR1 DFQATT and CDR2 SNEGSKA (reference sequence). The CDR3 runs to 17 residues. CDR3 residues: CSARDVRPRQGVGGYTF.

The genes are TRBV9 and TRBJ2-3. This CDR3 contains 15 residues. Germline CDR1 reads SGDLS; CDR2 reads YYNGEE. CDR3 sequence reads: CASSVEGLATDTQYF.

The chain's CDR3 is CASSWRESDQPQHF. The chain uses TRBV12-3 or TRBV12-4 and TRBJ1-5; with no DNA, the TCRdb D assignment of TRBD1 cannot be verified. The CDR3 runs to 14 residues.

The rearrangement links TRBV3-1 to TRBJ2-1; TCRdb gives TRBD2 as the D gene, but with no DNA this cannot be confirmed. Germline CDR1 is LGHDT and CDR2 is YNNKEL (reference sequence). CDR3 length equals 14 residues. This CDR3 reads CASGNGGKSHEQFF.

The CDR3 loop is CASSDGLAGTDTQYF. The chain recombines TRBV5-1 with TRBJ2-3; the TCRdb call, TRBD2, lacks DNA for checking. Germline loops: CDR1 SGHRS, CDR2 YFSETQ. The length of the CDR3 is 15 residues.

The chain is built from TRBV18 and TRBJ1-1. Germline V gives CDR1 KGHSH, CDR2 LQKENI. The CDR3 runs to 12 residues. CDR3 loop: CASSPPKTVAFF.

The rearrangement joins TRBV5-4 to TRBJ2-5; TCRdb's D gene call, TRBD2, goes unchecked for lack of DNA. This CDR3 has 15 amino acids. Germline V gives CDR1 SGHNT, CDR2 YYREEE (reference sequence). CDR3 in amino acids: CASSASAGYGETQYF.

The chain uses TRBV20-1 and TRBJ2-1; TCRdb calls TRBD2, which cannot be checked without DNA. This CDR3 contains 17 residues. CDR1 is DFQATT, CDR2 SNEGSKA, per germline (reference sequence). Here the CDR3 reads CSARPVRAGGSNNEQFF.

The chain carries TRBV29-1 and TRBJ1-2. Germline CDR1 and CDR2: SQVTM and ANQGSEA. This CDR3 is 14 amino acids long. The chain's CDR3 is CSVEAGGIRVGYTF.

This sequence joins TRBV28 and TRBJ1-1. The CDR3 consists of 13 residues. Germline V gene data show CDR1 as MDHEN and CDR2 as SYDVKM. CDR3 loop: CASSGFLNTEAFF. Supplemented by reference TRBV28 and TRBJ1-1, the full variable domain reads DVKVTQSSRYLVKRTGEKVFLECVQDMDHENMFWYRQDPGLGLRLIYFSYDVKMKEKGDIPEGYSVSREKKERFSLILESASTNQTSMYLCASSGFLNTEAFFGQGTRLTVV.